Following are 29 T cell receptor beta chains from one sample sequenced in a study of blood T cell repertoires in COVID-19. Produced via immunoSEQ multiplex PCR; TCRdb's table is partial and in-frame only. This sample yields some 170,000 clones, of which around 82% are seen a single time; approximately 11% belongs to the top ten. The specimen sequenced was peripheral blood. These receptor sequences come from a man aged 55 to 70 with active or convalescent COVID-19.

The CDR3 loop is CASSRWGGGVNSPLHF. CDR3 sequence (DNA): TGTGCCAGCAGCCGATGGGGCGGGGGGGTTAATTCACCCCTCCACTTT. The chain has TRBV7-9 and TRBJ1-6; D is possibly TRBD1 (5 bases). The germline gives CDR1 SEHNR, CDR2 FQNEAQ (reference sequence). V shed 5 bases and J shed 6 bases, with 17 bases lying between them. This CDR3 is 16 amino acids long.

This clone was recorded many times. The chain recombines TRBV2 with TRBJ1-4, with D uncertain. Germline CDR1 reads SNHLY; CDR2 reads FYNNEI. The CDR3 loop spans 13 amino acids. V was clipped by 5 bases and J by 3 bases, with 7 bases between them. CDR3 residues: CASSFLANEKLFF. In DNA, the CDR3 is TGTGCCAGCAGTTTCCTAGCTAATGAAAAACTGTTTTTT.

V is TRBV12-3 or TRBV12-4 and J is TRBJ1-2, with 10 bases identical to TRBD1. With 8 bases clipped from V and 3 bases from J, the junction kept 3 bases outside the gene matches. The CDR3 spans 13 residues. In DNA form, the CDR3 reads TGTGCCAGCGGCGGACAGGGGGACTATGGCTACACCTTC. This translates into CASGGQGDYGYTF.

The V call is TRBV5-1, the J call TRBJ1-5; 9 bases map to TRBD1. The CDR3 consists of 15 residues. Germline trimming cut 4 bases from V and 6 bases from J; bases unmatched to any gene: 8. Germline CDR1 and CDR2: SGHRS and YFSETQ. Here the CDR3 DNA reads TGCGCCAGCAGCCTACAGGGGGCTAAAGGTCAGCCCCAGCATTTT. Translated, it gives CASSLQGAKGQPQHF.

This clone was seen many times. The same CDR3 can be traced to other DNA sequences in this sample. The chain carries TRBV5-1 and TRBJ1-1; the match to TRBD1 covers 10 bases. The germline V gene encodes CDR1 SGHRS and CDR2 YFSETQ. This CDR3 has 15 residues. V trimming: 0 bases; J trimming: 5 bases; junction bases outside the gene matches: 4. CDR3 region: CASSLGPGQGTEAFF. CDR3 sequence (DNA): TGCGCCAGCAGCTTGGGACCGGGACAGGGGACTGAAGCTTTCTTT.

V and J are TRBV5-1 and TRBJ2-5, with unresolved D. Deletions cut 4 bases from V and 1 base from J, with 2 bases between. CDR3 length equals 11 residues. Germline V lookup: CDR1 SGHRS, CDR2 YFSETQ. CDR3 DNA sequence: TGCGCCAGCAGCCTCCAAGAGACCCAGTACTTC. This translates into CASSLQETQYF.

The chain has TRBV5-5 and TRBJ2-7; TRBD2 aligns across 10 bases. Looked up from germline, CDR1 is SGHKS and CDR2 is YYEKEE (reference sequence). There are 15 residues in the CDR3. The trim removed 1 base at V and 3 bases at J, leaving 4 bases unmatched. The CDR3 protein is CASSLNGLADYEQYF. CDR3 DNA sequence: TGTGCCAGCAGCTTGAACGGACTAGCGGACTACGAGCAGTACTTC.

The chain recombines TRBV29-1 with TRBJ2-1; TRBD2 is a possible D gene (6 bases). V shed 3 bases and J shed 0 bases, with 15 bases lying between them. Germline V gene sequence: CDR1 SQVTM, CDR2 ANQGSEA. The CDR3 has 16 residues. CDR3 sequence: CSVDQRDLSSYNEQFF. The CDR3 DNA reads TGCAGCGTTGATCAGAGGGACTTAAGCTCCTACAATGAGCAGTTCTTC.

The CDR3, as DNA: TGCGCCAGCAGTACTAACACCGGGGAGCTGTTTTTT. Its translation is CASSTNTGELFF. V gene TRBV5-1 combines with J gene TRBJ2-2; D unclear. The length of the CDR3 is 12 residues. The V and J ends lost 5 bases and 2 bases respectively, with 4 bases between them. Germline V gives CDR1 SGHRS, CDR2 YFSETQ.

The CDR3, as DNA: TGCAGCGGACAGGGAAACACTGAAGCTTTCTTT. Its translation: CSGQGNTEAFF. The chain uses TRBV29-1 and TRBJ1-1; 7 bases map to TRBD1. The CDR3 loop spans 11 amino acids. J was trimmed by 2 bases and V by 7 bases; bases with no gene match: 1. The germline gives CDR1 SQVTM, CDR2 ANQGSEA.

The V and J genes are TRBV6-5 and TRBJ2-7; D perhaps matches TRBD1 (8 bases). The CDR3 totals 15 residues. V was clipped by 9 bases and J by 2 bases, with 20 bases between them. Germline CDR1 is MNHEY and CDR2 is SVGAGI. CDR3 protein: CASSTGGARAYEQYF. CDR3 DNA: TGTGCCAGTTCAACAGGGGGGGCGCGGGCCTACGAGCAGTACTTC.

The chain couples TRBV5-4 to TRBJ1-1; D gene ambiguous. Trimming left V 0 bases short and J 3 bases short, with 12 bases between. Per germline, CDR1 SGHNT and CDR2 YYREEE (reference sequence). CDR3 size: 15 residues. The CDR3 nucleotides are TGTGCCAGCAGCTTGGATCAGGTTTTACACACTGAAGCTTTCTTT. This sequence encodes CASSLDQVLHTEAFF.

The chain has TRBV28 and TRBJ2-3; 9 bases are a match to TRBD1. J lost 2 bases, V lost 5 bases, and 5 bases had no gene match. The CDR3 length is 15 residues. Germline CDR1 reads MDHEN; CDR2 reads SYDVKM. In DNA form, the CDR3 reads TGTGCCAGCAGTCACGGACAGGGGAACACAGATACGCAGTATTTT. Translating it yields CASSHGQGNTDTQYF.

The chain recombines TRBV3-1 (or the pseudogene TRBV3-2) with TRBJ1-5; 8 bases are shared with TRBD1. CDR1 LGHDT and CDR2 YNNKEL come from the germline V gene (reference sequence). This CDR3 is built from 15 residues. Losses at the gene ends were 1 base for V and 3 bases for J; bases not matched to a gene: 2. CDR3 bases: TGTGCCAGCAGCCAAGCCCAGGGGGCCAATCAGCCCCAGCATTTT. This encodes CASSQAQGANQPQHF.

The CDR3 DNA is TGTGCCAGCCGGGGAGTAAACTCCTACAATGAGCAGTTCTTC. Protein sequence: CASRGVNSYNEQFF. The chain recombines TRBV19 with TRBJ2-1, with a weak D call TRBD2 (5 bases). Per germline, CDR1 LNHDA and CDR2 SQIVND (reference sequence). The germline V and J ends were trimmed by 9 bases and 0 bases, with 12 bases remaining between them. CDR3 size: 14 residues.

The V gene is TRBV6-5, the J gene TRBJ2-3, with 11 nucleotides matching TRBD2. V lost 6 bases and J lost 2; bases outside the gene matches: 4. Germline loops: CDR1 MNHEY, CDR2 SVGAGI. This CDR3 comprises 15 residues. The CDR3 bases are TGTGCCAGCAGCCCGGGACTAGCGGACACAGATACGCAGTATTTT. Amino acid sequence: CASSPGLADTDTQYF.

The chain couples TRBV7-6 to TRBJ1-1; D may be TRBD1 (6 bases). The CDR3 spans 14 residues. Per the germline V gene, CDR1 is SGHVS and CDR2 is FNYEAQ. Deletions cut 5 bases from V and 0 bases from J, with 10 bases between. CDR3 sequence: CASSPRTVNTEAFF. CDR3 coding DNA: TGTGCCAGCAGCCCAAGGACAGTGAACACTGAAGCTTTCTTT.

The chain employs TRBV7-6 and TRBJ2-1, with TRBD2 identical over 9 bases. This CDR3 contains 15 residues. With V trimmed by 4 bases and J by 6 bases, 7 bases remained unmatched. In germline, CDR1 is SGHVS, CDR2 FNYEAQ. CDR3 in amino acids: CASSSMRGGSNEQFF. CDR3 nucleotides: TGTGCCAGCAGCTCCATGCGGGGGGGGAGCAATGAGCAGTTCTTC.

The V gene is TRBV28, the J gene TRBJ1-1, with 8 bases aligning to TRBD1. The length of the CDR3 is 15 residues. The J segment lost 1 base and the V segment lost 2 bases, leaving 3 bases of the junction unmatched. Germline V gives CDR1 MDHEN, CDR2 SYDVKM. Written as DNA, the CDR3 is TGTGCCAGCAGTTTAGGACAGGGACCGAACACTGAAGCTTTCTTT. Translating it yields CASSLGQGPNTEAFF.

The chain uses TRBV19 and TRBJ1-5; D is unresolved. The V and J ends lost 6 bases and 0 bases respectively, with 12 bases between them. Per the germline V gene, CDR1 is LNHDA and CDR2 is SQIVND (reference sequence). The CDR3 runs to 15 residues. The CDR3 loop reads CASSRSGYSNQPQHF. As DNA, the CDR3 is TGTGCCAGTAGCAGGAGCGGGTATAGCAATCAGCCCCAGCATTTT.

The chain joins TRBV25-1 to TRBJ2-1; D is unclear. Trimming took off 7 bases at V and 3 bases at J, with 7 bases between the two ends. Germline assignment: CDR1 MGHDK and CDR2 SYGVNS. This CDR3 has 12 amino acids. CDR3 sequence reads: CASMGNYNEQFF. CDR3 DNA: TGTGCCAGCATGGGCAACTACAATGAGCAGTTCTTC.

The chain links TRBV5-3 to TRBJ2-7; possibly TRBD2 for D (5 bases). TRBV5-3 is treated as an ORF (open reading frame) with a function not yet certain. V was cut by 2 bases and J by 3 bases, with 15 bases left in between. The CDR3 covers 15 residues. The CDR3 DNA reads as TGTGCCAGAAGCTTTAAACTAGTCGGTTGCTACGAGCAGTACTTC. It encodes CARSFKLVGCYEQYF.

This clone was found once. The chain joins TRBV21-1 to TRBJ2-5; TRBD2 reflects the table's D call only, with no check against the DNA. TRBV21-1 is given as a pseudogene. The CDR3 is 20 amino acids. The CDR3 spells CASSVIDRETSGGTKETQYF. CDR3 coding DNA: TGTGCCAGCAGCGTCATAGACAGGGAGACTAGCGGGGGGACCAAAGAGACCCAGTACTTC.

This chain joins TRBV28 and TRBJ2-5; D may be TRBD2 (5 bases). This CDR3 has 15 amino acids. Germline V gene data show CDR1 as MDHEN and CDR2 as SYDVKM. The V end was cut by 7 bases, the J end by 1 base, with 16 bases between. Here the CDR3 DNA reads TGTGCCAGCACCTCCGGAGAGGGCTTCCAAGAGACCCAGTACTTC. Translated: CASTSGEGFQETQYF.

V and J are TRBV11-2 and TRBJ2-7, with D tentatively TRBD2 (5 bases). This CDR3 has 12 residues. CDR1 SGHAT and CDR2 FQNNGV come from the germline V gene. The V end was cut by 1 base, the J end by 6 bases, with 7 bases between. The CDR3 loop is CASSLGGPEQYF. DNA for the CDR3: TGTGCCAGCAGCTTAGGAGGGCCCGAGCAGTACTTC.

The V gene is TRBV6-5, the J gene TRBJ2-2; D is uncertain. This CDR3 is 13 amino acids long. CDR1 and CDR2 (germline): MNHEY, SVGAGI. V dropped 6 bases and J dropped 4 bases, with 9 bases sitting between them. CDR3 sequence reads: CASRLIITGELFF. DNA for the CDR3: TGTGCCAGCAGATTAATTATCACCGGGGAGCTGTTTTTT.

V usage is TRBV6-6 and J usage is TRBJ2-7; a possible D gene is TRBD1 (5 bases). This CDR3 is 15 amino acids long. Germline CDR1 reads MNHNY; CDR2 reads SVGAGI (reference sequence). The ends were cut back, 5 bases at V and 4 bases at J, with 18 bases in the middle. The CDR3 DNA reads TGTGCCAGCAGTGTTGCCTCACCCAGGGCTTACGAGCAGTACTTC. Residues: CASSVASPRAYEQYF.

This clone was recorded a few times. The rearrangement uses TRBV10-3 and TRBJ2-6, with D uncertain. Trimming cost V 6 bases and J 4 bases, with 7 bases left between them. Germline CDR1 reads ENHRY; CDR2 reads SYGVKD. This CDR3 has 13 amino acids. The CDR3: CAISSGGANVLTF. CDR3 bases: TGTGCCATCAGCTCAGGAGGGGCCAACGTCCTGACTTTC.

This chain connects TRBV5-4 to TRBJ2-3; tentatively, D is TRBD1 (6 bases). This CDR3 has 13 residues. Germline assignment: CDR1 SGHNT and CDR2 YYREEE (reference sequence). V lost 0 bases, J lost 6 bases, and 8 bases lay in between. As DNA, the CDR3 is TGTGCCAGCAGCTTGGCAGGGGTGGATACGCAGTATTTT. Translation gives CASSLAGVDTQYF.